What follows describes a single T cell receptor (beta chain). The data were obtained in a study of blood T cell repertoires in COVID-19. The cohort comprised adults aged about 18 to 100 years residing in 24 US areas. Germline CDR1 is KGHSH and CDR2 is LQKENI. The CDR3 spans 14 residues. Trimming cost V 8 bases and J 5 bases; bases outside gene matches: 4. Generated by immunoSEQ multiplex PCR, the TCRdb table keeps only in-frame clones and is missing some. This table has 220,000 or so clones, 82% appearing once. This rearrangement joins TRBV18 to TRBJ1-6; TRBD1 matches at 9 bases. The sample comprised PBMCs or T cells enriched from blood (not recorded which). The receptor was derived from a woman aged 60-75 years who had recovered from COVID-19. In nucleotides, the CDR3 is TGTGCCAGCACCACAGGGGGCAATAATTCACCCCTCCACTTT. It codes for CASTTGGNNSPLHF.